The entry that follows covers one T cell receptor (beta chain) sequence. Its antigen is not identified. This sample was taken from a study of response to subunit inactivated influenza vaccine. Study observations and caveats: A suggestion made by the authors is that each seasonal influenza vaccination recruits few new T cells.

TCRdb analysed the RT-PCR reads with MiXCR anew, one entry per CDR3 protein. The table lists some 850,000 distinct CDR3 sequences, around a sixth of them singletons. This CDR3 region has 15 residues. Germline V CDR1 and CDR2: SGHRS, YFSETQ. Deletions cut 2 bases from V and 0 bases from J, with 9 bases between. This sequence joins TRBV5-1 and TRBJ2-1, with unresolved D. The clonotype was recovered from a man aged 50-59 years who received an inactivated influenza vaccine. The sample here was PBMCs from blood, taken 4 to 6 days after vaccination. CDR3 amino acids: CASSFDVSSYNEQFF. CDR3 sequence (DNA): TGCGCCAGCAGCTTTGACGTAAGCTCCTACAATGAGCAGTTCTTC.